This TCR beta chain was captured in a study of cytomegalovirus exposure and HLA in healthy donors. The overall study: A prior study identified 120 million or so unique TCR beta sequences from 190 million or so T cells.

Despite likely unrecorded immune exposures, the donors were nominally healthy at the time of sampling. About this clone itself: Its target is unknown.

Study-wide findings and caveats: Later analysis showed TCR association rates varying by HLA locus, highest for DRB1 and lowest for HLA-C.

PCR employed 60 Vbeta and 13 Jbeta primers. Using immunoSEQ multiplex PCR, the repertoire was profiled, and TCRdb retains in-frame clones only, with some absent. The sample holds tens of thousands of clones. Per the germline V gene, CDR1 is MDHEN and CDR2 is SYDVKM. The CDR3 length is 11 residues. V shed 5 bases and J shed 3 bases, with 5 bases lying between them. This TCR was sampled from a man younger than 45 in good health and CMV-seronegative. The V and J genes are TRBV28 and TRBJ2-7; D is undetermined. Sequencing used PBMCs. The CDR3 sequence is CASSLYYEQYF. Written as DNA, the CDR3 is TGTGCCAGCAGTCTCTACTACGAGCAGTACTTC.